The 25 T cell receptor beta chains presented below share a single source sample, sequenced in a study of T cells in localized non-small cell lung cancer. Profiling relied on immunoSEQ multiplex PCR, and the TCRdb table lists in-frame clones only, not all of them. The sample consists of roughly 58,000 clones, around 81% of them appearing once. The sequences come from PBMCs, collected before any cancer treatment. The receptors derive from a man between 40 and 70 years old with stage II lung adenocarcinoma.

CDR3 loop: CASSVGGVGELFF. CDR3 coding DNA: TGTGCCAGCAGCGTAGGTGGTGTCGGGGAGCTGTTTTTT. The chain employs TRBV9 and TRBJ2-2; unclear D gene. Germline V gene lookup returns CDR1 SGDLS and CDR2 YYNGEE. The ends were cut back, 0 bases at V and 7 bases at J, with 7 bases in the middle. This CDR3 region has 13 residues.

The chain has TRBV5-1 and TRBJ2-2, with D possibly being TRBD1 or TRBD2 (5 bases each). V lost 9 bases and J 3 bases, leaving 12 bases between the germline ends. Germline assignment: CDR1 SGHRS and CDR2 YFSETQ. This CDR3 region has 13 residues. The CDR3 DNA sequence: TGCGCCACAGGAGAGGGGTACACCGGGGAGCTGTTTTTT. It specifies CATGEGYTGELFF. Looking up the rest from reference TRBV5-1 and TRBJ2-2 gives the full variable domain: KAGVTQTPRYLIKTRGQQVTLSCSPISGHRSVSWYQQTPGQGLQFLFEYFSETQRNKGNFPGRFSGRQFSNSRSEMNVSTLELGDSALYLCATGEGYTGELFFGEGSRLTVL.

This chain uses TRBV6-6 with TRBJ2-6; no firm D call. The CDR3 is 14 amino acids. V lost 2 bases to trimming and J lost 1 base, with 3 bases between them. Per germline, CDR1 MNHNY and CDR2 SVGAGI (reference sequence). CDR3 loop: CASSYGSGANVLTF. The CDR3 DNA follows: TGTGCCAGCAGTTACGGTTCTGGGGCCAACGTCCTGACTTTC.

The V and J genes are TRBV19 and TRBJ2-3; perhaps TRBD2 as D (5 bases). The CDR3 sequence is 13 residues long. Per germline, CDR1 LNHDA and CDR2 SQIVND (reference sequence). V was pared by 1 base and J by 6 bases, with 8 bases between. CDR3 coding DNA: TGTGCCAGTAGTATAGCTGCGGGCGATACGCAGTATTTT. Translating gives CASSIAAGDTQYF.

The chain has TRBV6-5 and TRBJ1-1; D not resolved. The CDR3 contains 13 residues. The germline V gene has CDR1 MNHEY and CDR2 SVGAGI. V was trimmed by 3 bases and J by 2 bases, leaving 7 bases between them. CDR3 nucleotides: TGTGCCAGCAGTTATCCCCCCAACACTGAAGCTTTCTTT. Translating it yields CASSYPPNTEAFF.

This clone showed up just once. The CDR3 loop is CASSPPRGLPYQETQYF. CDR3 nucleotide sequence: TGCGCCAGCAGCCCACCCCGAGGGCTTCCGTACCAAGAGACCCAGTACTTC. This chain uses TRBV5-1 with TRBJ2-5, with a possible D match to TRBD2 (5 bases). Germline V lookup: CDR1 SGHRS, CDR2 YFSETQ. V was cut by 4 bases and J by 0 bases, with 19 bases left in between. The length of the CDR3 is 17 residues.

The chain links TRBV5-1 to TRBJ2-2; 8 bases are shared with TRBD1. Germline V gene data show CDR1 as SGHRS and CDR2 as YFSETQ. V lost 4 bases, J lost 4 bases, and 6 bases stayed unmatched. The CDR3 is made up of 15 amino acids. DNA of the CDR3: TGCGCCAGCAGCCAGACAGGGGAGGCCACCGGGGAGCTGTTTTTT. It codes for CASSQTGEATGELFF.

The rearrangement uses TRBV7-2 and TRBJ2-7, with unresolved D. V lost 1 base and J 11 bases, leaving 15 bases between the germline ends. In germline, CDR1 is SGHTA, CDR2 FQGNSA. The CDR3 has 13 amino acids. The CDR3 sequence: CASSLEPGSLEYF. CDR3 nucleotide sequence: TGTGCCAGCAGCTTAGAGCCGGGCTCCCTGGAGTACTTC. Together with reference TRBV7-2 and TRBJ2-7, the CDR3 gives the full variable domain: GAGVSQSPSNKVTEKGKDVELRCDPISGHTALYWYRQSLGQGLEFLIYFQGNSAPDKSGLPSDRFSAERTGGSVSTLTIQRTQQEDSAVYLCASSLEPGSLEYFGPGTRLTVT.

This chain links TRBV5-6 with TRBJ1-5, with D unresolved. Trimming took 5 bases from V and 2 from J, leaving 8 bases between them. The CDR3 extends over 13 amino acids. CDR1 and CDR2 (germline): SGHDT, YYEEEE. The CDR3 spells CASSFFGNQPQHF. DNA for the CDR3: TGTGCCAGCAGTTTTTTCGGCAATCAGCCCCAGCATTTT.

This chain connects TRBV15 to TRBJ1-1; D might be TRBD1 (6 bases). Deletions cut 3 bases from V and 5 bases from J, with 16 bases between. This CDR3 comprises 15 residues. The germline gives CDR1 LNHNV, CDR2 YYDKDF (reference sequence). CDR3 nucleotide sequence: TGTGCCACCAGCAGTTTACAGGGTGTAGGGACTGAAGCTTTCTTT. Protein: CATSSLQGVGTEAFF.

The chain recombines TRBV19 with TRBJ1-2; D remains unclear. Trimming stripped 9 bases from V and 4 bases from J, with 9 bases between. There are 11 residues in the CDR3. Germline-derived CDR1 and CDR2 are LNHDA and SQIVND (reference sequence). CDR3 nucleotides: TGTGCCAGCGGCGATCCCTATGGCTACACCTTC. Its translation is CASGDPYGYTF.

This clone was observed a few times. This chain joins TRBV30 and TRBJ1-2; D is undetermined. The V and J ends lost 3 bases and 0 bases respectively, with 11 bases between them. This CDR3 contains 14 residues. Germline-derived CDR1 and CDR2 are GTSNPN and SVGIG (reference sequence). CDR3: CAWRQPTPNYGYTF. The CDR3 DNA follows: TGTGCCTGGAGACAGCCGACACCTAACTATGGCTACACCTTC.

The chain combines TRBV10-3 with TRBJ1-2; D may be TRBD1 (6 bases). This CDR3 spans 17 amino acids. Trimming stripped 4 bases from V and 6 bases from J, with 24 bases between. Germline values: CDR1 ENHRY, CDR2 SYGVKD. CDR3 sequence reads: CAISVVQGPLVTNGYTF. The CDR3 coding sequence is TGTGCCATCAGTGTCGTACAGGGACCACTTGTCACTAATGGCTACACCTTC.

The V call is TRBV19, the J call TRBJ2-1; D is undetermined. Per the germline V gene, CDR1 is LNHDA and CDR2 is SQIVND (reference sequence). This CDR3 is 14 amino acids long. V gave up 1 base and J gave up 7 bases, with 11 bases separating them. CDR3 nucleotide sequence: TGTGCCAGTAGTATAGCGCCAGCGTGGAATGAGCAGTTCTTC. This encodes CASSIAPAWNEQFF.

Notes on this clone: Distinct nucleotide sequences in the sample also encode this CDR3. The rearrangement uses TRBV7-2 and TRBJ2-5; D possibly corresponds to TRBD2 (5 bases). This CDR3 comprises 14 residues. Between the trimmed V and J ends, which lost 0 bases and 1 base, there was a span of 6 bases. Germline V gives CDR1 SGHTA, CDR2 FQGNSA. Here the CDR3 reads CASSLAGVQETQYF. For the CDR3, the DNA is TGTGCCAGCAGCTTAGCGGGAGTCCAAGAGACCCAGTACTTC. Drawing the rest from reference TRBV7-2 and TRBJ2-5, the complete variable domain is GAGVSQSPSNKVTEKGKDVELRCDPISGHTALYWYRQSLGQGLEFLIYFQGNSAPDKSGLPSDRFSAERTGGSVSTLTIQRTQQEDSAVYLCASSLAGVQETQYFGPGTRLLVL.

This clone was seen only a few times. The chain employs TRBV4-1 and TRBJ1-5; D might be TRBD1 (5 bases). This CDR3 is built from 14 residues. V was trimmed by 2 bases and J by 7 bases, leaving 12 bases between them. Germline CDR1 is MGHRA and CDR2 is YSYEKL. CDR3 sequence: CASSQHPTGQPQHF. For the CDR3, the DNA is TGCGCCAGCAGCCAACACCCTACAGGACAGCCCCAGCATTTT.

The gene calls are TRBV9 and TRBJ1-3; D gene ambiguous. Trimming left V 0 bases short and J 0 bases short, with 7 bases between. The CDR3 extends over 15 amino acids. Per the germline V gene, CDR1 is SGDLS and CDR2 is YYNGEE. The CDR3 spells CASSVVGNSGNTIYF. DNA of the CDR3: TGTGCCAGCAGCGTAGTGGGGAACTCTGGAAACACCATATATTTT.

This clone was found a few times. The rearrangement links TRBV9 to TRBJ1-1; TRBD1 matches 7 bases. The CDR3 sequence is 15 residues long. Germline V gene lookup returns CDR1 SGDLS and CDR2 YYNGEE. V was clipped by 5 bases and J by 11 bases; unmatched bases: 18. CDR3 bases: TGTGCCAGCAGTCAGTCCGGGACAGACGGTAGAGGGGCTTTCTTT. Amino acids: CASSQSGTDGRGAFF.

DNA of the CDR3: TGTGCCAGCTCAAATCCCACAGAAAACACCGGGGAGCTGTTTTTT. Protein product: CASSNPTENTGELFF. The chain carries TRBV18 and TRBJ2-2; D is unclear. CDR1 is KGHSH, CDR2 LQKENI, per germline. With 5 bases removed from V and 2 bases from J, the gap between germline ends came to 12 bases. The CDR3 is 15 amino acids.

This clone was observed a few times. The J gene is TRBJ1-1, the V gene TRBV7-2; 8 positions match TRBD1. The CDR3 has 14 amino acids. Per the germline V gene, CDR1 is SGHTA and CDR2 is FQGNSA. V shed 5 bases, J shed 6 bases, and the junction held 8 bases outside the gene matches. The DNA for the CDR3 is TGTGCCAGCAGCGCACAAGGACAGGGCTCTGAAGCTTTCTTT. This gives the protein CASSAQGQGSEAFF.

The chain has TRBV6-1 and TRBJ1-4, with TRBD1 identical over 9 bases. The CDR3 runs 14 residues. V shed 5 bases and J 8 bases; nucleotides not matched to a gene: 6. CDR1 is MNHNS and CDR2 is SASEGT in the germline V gene. CDR3 sequence (DNA): TGTGCCAGCAGTCAACAGGGGGCAAAGGAAAAACTGTTTTTT. Its protein product is CASSQQGAKEKLFF.

This clone was seen more than once but under ten times. The chain combines TRBV5-1 with TRBJ2-1; D call uncertain. The CDR3 is 15 amino acids. The V gene lost 1 base and the J gene lost 1 base, with 9 bases spanning the gap. Germline loops: CDR1 SGHRS, CDR2 YFSETQ. The DNA for the CDR3 is TGCGCCAGCAGCTTGCGATTAGTATCCTACAATGAGCAGTTCTTC. It specifies CASSLRLVSYNEQFF.

This clone was recorded only once. This chain connects TRBV6-1 to TRBJ2-1; D is unresolved. Trimming cost V 0 bases and J 10 bases, with 4 bases left between them. CDR3 length: 11 amino acids. Per germline, CDR1 MNHNS and CDR2 SASEGT. The CDR3 sequence: CASSEAWEQFF. CDR3 coding DNA: TGTGCCAGCAGTGAAGCATGGGAGCAGTTCTTC.

The gene calls are TRBV6-5 and TRBJ1-2, with TRBD1 matching over 8 bases. Germline V gene sequence: CDR1 MNHEY, CDR2 SVGAGI. The CDR3 is 15 residues long. V trimming: 6 bases; J trimming: 4 bases; junction bases outside the gene matches: 10. CDR3 DNA: TGTGCCAGCAGGAAACCCGGACAGGGAGGCTATGGCTACACCTTC. The encoded protein is CASRKPGQGGYGYTF.

By proportion, this clone is medium-sized. CDR3 loop: CASSWASGSNEQFF. CDR3 DNA sequence: TGTGCCAGCAGCTGGGCTAGCGGGAGTAATGAGCAGTTCTTC. The chain has TRBV11-2 and TRBJ2-1; TRBD2 agrees at 10 bases. The CDR3 sequence is 14 residues long. J was trimmed by 7 bases and V by 4 bases; bases with no gene match: 4. Germline V CDR1 and CDR2: SGHAT, FQNNGV.